This record concerns one T cell receptor beta chain sequence. Amplification used 60 Vbeta primers and 13 Jbeta primers. Assay used: immunoSEQ multiplex PCR; TCRdb lists only in-frame clones, some missing. The sample lists 140,000 to 150,000 clones, 79% occurring once. The CDR3 loop spans 15 amino acids. CDR1 is SGDLS, CDR2 YYNGEE, per germline. The V segment lost 3 bases and the J segment 0 bases; nucleotides outside the gene matches: 3. The record originates from a study of cytomegalovirus exposure and HLA in healthy donors. Sequencing input: PBMCs. This rearrangement joins TRBV9 to TRBJ2-7; 10 bases fit TRBD2. The TCR sequence derives from a middle-aged woman in good health and CMV-seropositive. The CDR3 protein is CASSAGLASSYEQYF. DNA for the CDR3: TGTGCCAGCAGCGCGGGACTAGCGTCCTCCTACGAGCAGTACTTC.